Shown below are 20 T cell receptor beta chains from a single sample sequenced in a study of cytomegalovirus exposure and HLA in healthy donors. The PCR was carried out with 60 Vbeta primers and 13 Jbeta primers. Produced via immunoSEQ multiplex PCR; TCRdb's table is partial and in-frame only. Recorded here are around 110,000 clones; the top ten clones represent roughly 3.5%. The sample taken for sequencing was PBMCs. These receptors all stem from a man aged 30 to 45 in good health and CMV-seronegative.

V gene TRBV11-3 combines with J gene TRBJ2-1, with 11 bases matching TRBD2. Germline lookup yields CDR1 SGHNT and CDR2 YENEEA. The junction had 3 bases not matched to a gene; V was cut back by 4 bases and J by 7 bases. CDR3 size: 14 residues. This CDR3 reads CASSSGTSGNEQFF. The CDR3, as DNA: TGTGCCAGCAGCTCCGGGACTAGCGGAAATGAGCAGTTCTTC.

The chain joins TRBV7-9 to TRBJ2-7; tentative D call: TRBD2 (5 bases). The CDR3 runs to 14 residues. V gave up 4 bases and J gave up 1 base, with 11 bases separating them. Germline V gives CDR1 SEHNR, CDR2 FQNEAQ (reference sequence). The CDR3 sequence is CASSSISVSYEQYF. CDR3 DNA: TGTGCCAGCAGCTCTATTAGCGTATCCTACGAGCAGTACTTC.

The J gene is TRBJ2-5, the V gene TRBV19, with D tentatively TRBD2 (5 bases). The CDR3 sequence is 15 residues long. Germline V CDR1 and CDR2: LNHDA, SQIVND (reference sequence). V lost 4 bases and J lost 4, with 16 bases in between. In DNA form, the CDR3 reads TGTGCCAGTAGTAGTGGACTCCGGTCGGGAGAGACCCAGTACTTC. This codes for CASSSGLRSGETQYF. The full variable domain, completed using reference TRBV19 and TRBJ2-5, is DGGITQSPKYLFRKEGQNVTLSCEQNLNHDAMYWYRQDPGQGLRLIYYSQIVNDFQKGDIAEGYSVSREKKESFPLTVTSAQKNPTAFYLCASSSGLRSGETQYFGPGTRLLVL.

The chain uses TRBV5-1 and TRBJ1-1, with 12 bases aligning to TRBD1. CDR3 length equals 13 residues. The germline V gene has CDR1 SGHRS and CDR2 YFSETQ. V dropped 4 bases and J dropped 12; count of bases not matched to a gene: 7. The CDR3 loop reads CASSLGTGGLSFF. The CDR3 DNA is TGCGCCAGCAGCCTGGGGACAGGGGGCCTGTCTTTCTTT.

The chain employs TRBV7-7 and TRBJ2-5; 7 bases match TRBD2. CDR3 length: 14 amino acids. Looked up from germline, CDR1 is SSHAT and CDR2 is FNYEAQ (reference sequence). Unmatched junction bases numbered 11, after V lost 5 bases and J lost 8 bases. The CDR3 sequence: CASSPSGGRETQYF. CDR3 bases: TGTGCCAGCAGCCCCTCGGGGGGAAGAGAAACCCAGTACTTC.

CDR3: CASSVDPLAVILDTQYF. DNA of the CDR3: TGTGCCAGCAGCGTAGATCCACTAGCCGTTATTCTGGATACGCAGTATTTT. The chain has TRBV9 and TRBJ2-3; D perhaps matches TRBD2 (6 bases). Trimming stripped 0 bases from V and 6 bases from J, with 20 bases between. This CDR3 spans 17 amino acids. Germline lookup yields CDR1 SGDLS and CDR2 YYNGEE.

The chain has TRBV4-1 and TRBJ2-6; TRBD2 might be the D (6 bases). CDR1 and CDR2 from the germline V gene are MGHRA and YSYEKL. Trimming took off 0 bases at V and 0 bases at J, with 15 bases between the two ends. The CDR3 totals 19 residues. CDR3 coding DNA: TGCGCCAGCAGCCAAGAGGGGGGTAAAGGGCACTCTGGGGCCAACGTCCTGACTTTC. Its protein product is CASSQEGGKGHSGANVLTF.

The CDR3 reads CASSLLPSGTSLYNEQFF. CDR3 nucleotide sequence: TGCGCCAGCAGCTTGCTCCCCTCCGGGACTAGCCTCTACAATGAGCAGTTCTTC. The chain is built from TRBV5-1 and TRBJ2-1, with 9 bases that match TRBD2. The germline V gene has CDR1 SGHRS and CDR2 YFSETQ. Trimming at V came to 1 base and at J to 3 bases, leaving 11 bases not matched to a gene. The CDR3 runs to 18 residues.

The chain is built from TRBV6-4 and TRBJ2-1; 9 bases align to TRBD2. CDR3 length: 15 residues. The V gene end was trimmed by 5 bases and the J gene end by 3 bases; junction bases not matched to a gene: 5. Germline CDR1 is MRHNA and CDR2 is SNTAGT. DNA for the CDR3: TGTGCCAGCAGTCCTAGCGGGGTCTTCTACAATGAGCAGTTCTTC. It translates to CASSPSGVFYNEQFF.

The chain links TRBV7-8 to TRBJ1-5; D is possibly TRBD1 (5 bases). The germline gives CDR1 SGHVS, CDR2 FQNEAQ. The V end lost 4 bases, the J end lost 2 bases, and 15 bases lay between the germline ends. The CDR3 sequence is 16 residues long. CDR3 nucleotide sequence: TGTGCCAGCAGCTCCCGGGTCACAGGAGGCAATCAGCCCCAGCATTTT. Translation gives CASSSRVTGGNQPQHF.

Comment on this clone: A read error may account for a junction end that differs from germline. In the same sample, other DNA sequences code for this CDR3. This sequence joins TRBV5-1 and TRBJ1-3, with 9 bases that match TRBD1. The CDR3 runs to 13 residues. The germline V gene has CDR1 SGHRS and CDR2 YFSETQ. The CDR3 spells CASSPYGQGTIYF. CDR3 in DNA: TGCGCTAGCAGCCCCTATGGACAGGGGACCATATATTTT. Full variable domain (rest looked up from reference TRBV5-1 and TRBJ1-3): KAGVTQTPRYLIKTRGQQVTLSCSPISGHRSVSWYQQTPGQGLQFLFEYFSETQRNKGNFPGRFSGRQFSNSRSEMNVSTLELGDSALYLCASSPYGQGTIYFGEGSWLTVV.

The rearrangement uses TRBV6-5 and TRBJ1-2; D possibly corresponds to TRBD1 (5 bases). The length of the CDR3 is 14 residues. CDR1 MNHEY and CDR2 SVGAGI come from the germline V gene. The V end was cut by 4 bases, the J end by 5 bases, with 14 bases between. The CDR3 is CASSSRTHQYGYTF. The CDR3 nucleotides read TGTGCCAGCAGTTCACGGACACATCAGTATGGCTACACCTTC.

The chain carries TRBV5-4 and TRBJ2-6, with 11 nucleotides matching TRBD1. CDR3 length: 18 amino acids. CDR1 and CDR2 (germline): SGHNT, YYREEE (reference sequence). V shed 2 bases, J shed 0 bases, and the junction held 4 bases outside the gene matches. CDR3 bases: TGTGCCAGCAGCTTAGGACAGGGGGCCTCCTCTGGGGCCAACGTCCTGACTTTC. It yields the protein CASSLGQGASSGANVLTF.

Notes on this clone: In the same sample, other DNA sequences code for this CDR3. The chain links TRBV6-1 to TRBJ2-7, with 7 bases identical to TRBD2. Per the germline V gene, CDR1 is MNHNS and CDR2 is SASEGT. V dropped 2 bases and J dropped 1; count of bases not matched to a gene: 5. The CDR3 length is 15 residues. The CDR3 loop reads CASSESGGRSYEQYF. In nucleotides, the CDR3 is TGTGCCAGCAGTGAATCCGGGGGGAGGTCCTACGAGCAGTACTTC.

The chain couples TRBV18 to TRBJ2-3; TRBD1 aligns across 10 bases. The J segment lost 2 bases and the V segment lost 3 bases, leaving 17 bases of the junction unmatched. This CDR3 is 20 amino acids long. Germline lookup yields CDR1 KGHSH and CDR2 LQKENI. DNA of the CDR3: TGTGCCAGCTCACCCACCCGGGGCGGGACAGGGGACCACATCACAGATACGCAGTATTTT. The encoded protein is CASSPTRGGTGDHITDTQYF.

V and J are TRBV6-1 and TRBJ2-7; a weak D match, TRBD1 (5 bases). Germline-derived CDR1 and CDR2 are MNHNS and SASEGT. The CDR3 consists of 15 residues. Between the trimmed V and J ends, which lost 0 bases and 3 bases, there was a span of 12 bases. The CDR3 sequence: CASSEAAGLFYEQYF. CDR3 DNA: TGTGCCAGCAGTGAAGCGGCAGGGCTATTCTACGAGCAGTACTTC.

J is TRBJ1-4 and V is TRBV7-9; D not resolved. The CDR3 runs to 13 residues. Trimming cost V 1 base and J 7 bases, with 7 bases left between them. Looked up from germline, CDR1 is SEHNR and CDR2 is FQNEAQ (reference sequence). The CDR3 reads CASSLDVFEKLFF. The CDR3 nucleotides are TGTGCCAGCAGCTTAGATGTATTTGAAAAACTGTTTTTT.

The chain has TRBV10-2 and TRBJ1-6, with 7 bases fitting TRBD1. The CDR3 is 13 amino acids. Germline CDR1 WSHSY, CDR2 SAAADI. With V trimmed by 10 bases and J by 4 bases, 4 bases remained unmatched. CDR3 sequence reads: CATTTGYNSPLHF. As DNA, the CDR3 is TGCGCCACCACGACAGGGTATAATTCACCCCTCCACTTT.

The chain carries TRBV23-1 and TRBJ1-4; D uncertain. TRBV23-1 is an ORF, and what it does is uncertain. V lost 2 bases and J lost 1, with 17 bases in between. CDR3 size: 18 residues. The chain's CDR3 is CASSQVEAKLQTNEKLFF. The CDR3 bases are TGCGCCAGCAGTCAAGTCGAGGCAAAGCTTCAAACTAATGAAAAACTGTTTTTT.

The chain employs TRBV7-2 and TRBJ2-3; D perhaps matches TRBD1 (5 bases). The CDR3 is 15 amino acids. Trimming pared 5 bases from V and 2 bases from J, leaving 14 bases between. Germline CDR1 and CDR2: SGHTA and FQGNSA. The CDR3 bases are TGTGCCAGCAGCGCCTCCGCAGGGCCCACAGATACGCAGTATTTT. This codes for CASSASAGPTDTQYF.